The 24 T cell receptor beta chains listed next were all sequenced from one sample in a study of T cell responses to AZD1222 COVID-19 vaccine. Assay used: immunoSEQ multiplex PCR; TCRdb lists only in-frame clones, some missing. The sample yields approximately 64,000 clones, around 84% seen once. The sample here was peripheral blood, taken on day 0 of AZD1222 vaccination. The receptors were gathered from an adult in good health.

At least ten counts were recorded for this clone. The gene calls are TRBV30 and TRBJ1-2; tentative D call: TRBD1 (6 bases). This CDR3 has 16 residues. Germline lookup yields CDR1 GTSNPN and CDR2 SVGIG (reference sequence). The V end was cut by 0 bases, the J end by 4 bases, with 18 bases between. In DNA form, the CDR3 reads TGTGCCTGGAGTGTAGGTTCGGCCACCAGGGGCTATGGCTACACCTTC. It translates to CAWSVGSATRGYGYTF.

This rearrangement joins TRBV4-2 to TRBJ1-1; D is uncertain. V gave up 2 bases and J gave up 8 bases, with 12 bases separating them. CDR3 length: 13 residues. Germline CDR1 and CDR2: LGHNA and YNFKEQ. CDR3 loop: CASSQPTGGEAFF. Written as DNA, the CDR3 is TGTGCCAGCAGCCAACCCACCGGAGGCGAAGCTTTCTTT.

Remarks on this clone: The identical CDR3 is also encoded by other nucleotide sequences in the sample. This chain uses TRBV29-1 with TRBJ2-7; the D is unclear. Germline V gene lookup returns CDR1 SQVTM and CDR2 ANQGSEA. The CDR3 consists of 11 residues. V lost 4 bases to trimming and J lost 1 base, with 5 bases between them. The CDR3 DNA follows: TGCAGCGTTGGGGGATCCTACGAGCAGTACTTC. Amino acids: CSVGGSYEQYF.

The V gene is TRBV12-3 or TRBV12-4, the J gene TRBJ2-5, with unresolved D. V shed 5 bases and J shed 2 bases, with 6 bases lying between them. This CDR3 region has 12 residues. CDR3 nucleotides: TGTGCCAGCAGTGGGATACAAGAGACCCAGTACTTC. This translates into CASSGIQETQYF.

This chain connects TRBV3-1 (or the pseudogene TRBV3-2) to TRBJ2-2; D is unclear. The germline V gene encodes CDR1 LGHDT and CDR2 YNNKEL (reference sequence). V was cut by 5 bases and J by 8 bases, with 6 bases left in between. The CDR3 runs to 11 residues. DNA for the CDR3: TGTGCCAGCAGCGGTGAGGGGGAGCTGTTTTTT. Amino acid sequence: CASSGEGELFF.

The gene calls are TRBV7-2 and TRBJ2-1; TRBD2 might be the D (6 bases). V was clipped by 1 base and J by 2 bases, with 9 bases between them. This CDR3 has 15 residues. CDR1 SGHTA and CDR2 FQGNSA come from the germline V gene. CDR3 nucleotides: TGTGCCAGCAGCTTAGGGGGAGGAACCTACAATGAGCAGTTCTTC. Translation gives CASSLGGGTYNEQFF.

V is TRBV6-5 and J is TRBJ1-2; 11 nucleotides align to TRBD1. This CDR3 contains 14 residues. The germline gives CDR1 MNHEY, CDR2 SVGAGI. J gave up 2 bases and V 6 bases, and 2 bases lay outside the gene matches. The CDR3 nucleotides are TGTGCCAGCAGACGGACAGGGGGCAACTATGGCTACACCTTC. Encoded protein: CASRRTGGNYGYTF.

This clone was found once. The V and J genes are TRBV6-4 and TRBJ2-3, with D perhaps assigned TRBD1 or TRBD2 (6 bases each). This CDR3 has 15 residues. V gave up 5 bases and J gave up 2 bases, with 14 bases separating them. CDR1 and CDR2 (germline): MRHNA, SNTAGT. The CDR3 DNA reads as TGTGCCAGCAGTAACGGGGGCCTAGACACAGATACGCAGTATTTT. Translating gives CASSNGGLDTDTQYF.

The J gene is TRBJ2-7, the V gene TRBV5-1; D uncertain. There are 13 residues in the CDR3. Trimming pared 0 bases from V and 4 bases from J, leaving 8 bases between. The germline CDR1 and CDR2 sequences are SGHRS and YFSETQ. The CDR3 reads CASSLAAGYEQYF. DNA for the CDR3: TGCGCCAGCAGCTTGGCCGCCGGATACGAGCAGTACTTC.

The rearrangement links TRBV7-9 to TRBJ1-3; TRBD1 aligns across 7 bases. The CDR3 covers 16 residues. Germline CDR1 SEHNR, CDR2 FQNEAQ (reference sequence). With 5 bases clipped from V and 2 bases from J, the junction kept 9 bases outside the gene matches. CDR3 in amino acids: CASSRYRGVTGNTIYF. DNA for the CDR3: TGTGCCAGCAGCAGATACAGGGGAGTCACTGGAAACACCATATATTTT.

The rearrangement joins TRBV7-9 to TRBJ2-5; the match to TRBD2 covers 7 bases. The CDR3 contains 14 residues. CDR1 and CDR2 (germline): SEHNR, FQNEAQ (reference sequence). V dropped 4 bases and J dropped 0; count of bases not matched to a gene: 2. The chain's CDR3 is CASSYGGYQETQYF. CDR3 in DNA: TGTGCCAGCAGCTACGGGGGGTACCAAGAGACCCAGTACTTC.

V and J are TRBV5-1 and TRBJ2-5; TRBD1 is a possible D gene (6 bases). The CDR3 has 13 residues. The V end lost 0 bases, the J end lost 5 bases, and 8 bases lay between the germline ends. Germline CDR1 and CDR2: SGHRS and YFSETQ. CDR3 sequence: CASSLGQGETQYF. In DNA form, the CDR3 reads TGCGCCAGCAGCTTGGGCCAGGGGGAGACCCAGTACTTC.

The rearrangement joins TRBV5-1 to TRBJ2-3; D unclear. This CDR3 region has 12 residues. V lost 3 bases and J lost 4, with 6 bases in between. Per the germline V gene, CDR1 is SGHRS and CDR2 is YFSETQ. CDR3 amino acids: CASSYEADTQYF. The CDR3 DNA sequence: TGCGCCAGCAGCTACGAGGCAGATACGCAGTATTTT. The full variable domain, rest sourced from reference TRBV5-1 and TRBJ2-3, is KAGVTQTPRYLIKTRGQQVTLSCSPISGHRSVSWYQQTPGQGLQFLFEYFSETQRNKGNFPGRFSGRQFSNSRSEMNVSTLELGDSALYLCASSYEADTQYFGPGTRLTVL.

The table lists this clone with a count of one. This sequence joins TRBV27 and TRBJ2-7, with 7 bases identical to TRBD2. The CDR3 sequence is 14 residues long. From germline, CDR1 is MNHEY and CDR2 SMNVEV (reference sequence). Losses at the gene ends were 3 bases for V and 3 bases for J; bases not matched to a gene: 5. The CDR3 DNA sequence: TGTGCCAGCAGTTTGGTCGGGGGGAACTACGAGCAGTACTTC. The encoded protein is CASSLVGGNYEQYF.

The rearrangement links TRBV30 to TRBJ1-1; tentatively, D is TRBD1 (5 bases). Germline V gives CDR1 GTSNPN, CDR2 SVGIG (reference sequence). This CDR3 has 15 residues. V was cut by 3 bases and J by 2 bases, with 16 bases left in between. The CDR3: CAWSRDGGVNTEAFF. CDR3 DNA sequence: TGTGCCTGGAGCCGGGACGGTGGGGTCAACACTGAAGCTTTCTTT. The variable domain in full, completed from reference TRBV30 and TRBJ1-1, reads SQTIHQWPATLVQPVGSPLSLECTVEGTSNPNLYWYRQAAGRGLQLLFYSVGIGQISSEVPQNLSASRPQDRQFILSSKKLLLSDSGFYLCAWSRDGGVNTEAFFGQGTRLTVV.

The chain uses TRBV11-3 and TRBJ2-7; D might be TRBD2 (6 bases). V lost 5 bases and J 6 bases, leaving 17 bases between the germline ends. From germline, CDR1 is SGHNT and CDR2 YENEEA. The CDR3 contains 14 residues. The CDR3 protein is CASSTTTGGTEQYF. As DNA, the CDR3 is TGTGCCAGCAGCACCACAACCGGAGGGACCGAGCAGTACTTC.

The rearrangement uses TRBV6-4 and TRBJ1-1; perhaps TRBD1 as D (6 bases). Trimming left V 8 bases short and J 5 bases short, with 18 bases between. Per the germline V gene, CDR1 is MRHNA and CDR2 is SNTAGT. This CDR3 is 14 amino acids long. CDR3 nucleotide sequence: TGTGCCAGCTCAAAATCCGGGACAAAAACTGAAGCTTTCTTT. It is translated as CASSKSGTKTEAFF.

The CDR3 nucleotides are TGTGCCAGCAGTGAAGAGGGGACAGGGAAGGGCTACACCTTC. It yields the protein CASSEEGTGKGYTF. The chain carries TRBV25-1 and TRBJ1-2, with 9 nucleotides matching TRBD1. The trim removed 2 bases at V and 8 bases at J, leaving 6 bases unmatched. Germline CDR1 and CDR2: MGHDK and SYGVNS. This CDR3 contains 14 residues.

The V call is TRBV4-3, the J call TRBJ1-6, with no clear D. In germline, CDR1 is LGHNA, CDR2 YSLEER. This CDR3 region has 15 residues. V lost 0 bases to trimming and J lost 14 bases, with 17 bases between them. DNA of the CDR3: TGCGCCAGCAGCCAAGATCTCGGATCCGTTAGGGCCCTCCACTTT. Protein: CASSQDLGSVRALHF.

This sequence joins TRBV27 and TRBJ1-4; 8 bases align to TRBD1. The CDR3 covers 14 residues. V lost 0 bases, J lost 13 bases, and 7 bases stayed unmatched. Germline V gives CDR1 MNHEY, CDR2 SMNVEV (reference sequence). The CDR3 is CASSLSQGESTLFF. DNA of the CDR3: TGTGCCAGCAGTTTATCACAGGGGGAGTCTACACTGTTTTTT.

The CDR3 sequence: CASSTEGITEAFF. The CDR3 region has the DNA TGTGCCAGCAGTACCGAAGGAATCACTGAAGCTTTCTTT. J is TRBJ1-1 and V is TRBV6-5, with unresolved D. CDR3 length equals 13 residues. Germline V gene sequence: CDR1 MNHEY, CDR2 SVGAGI. Between the trimmed V and J ends, which lost 5 bases and 4 bases, there was a span of 11 bases.

This sequence joins TRBV4-3 and TRBJ1-5, with a weak D call TRBD1 (6 bases). V was cut by 0 bases and J by 5 bases, with 11 bases left in between. This CDR3 spans 15 amino acids. Germline CDR1 is LGHNA and CDR2 is YSLEER. CDR3 in DNA: TGCGCCAGCAGCCAAGAATCACAGGGCTATCAGCCCCAGCATTTT. Its translation is CASSQESQGYQPQHF.

The sample holds many counts of this clone. The chain recombines TRBV4-3 with TRBJ2-7, with D unresolved. V was clipped by 0 bases and J by 1 base, with 13 bases between them. The length of the CDR3 is 16 residues. Germline V CDR1 and CDR2: LGHNA, YSLEER. Here the CDR3 DNA reads TGCGCCAGCAGCCAAGATCTTAAGGTCGGTTCCTACGAGCAGTACTTC. Translation: CASSQDLKVGSYEQYF.

The chain joins TRBV6-2 or TRBV6-3 to TRBJ1-5; 8 nucleotides agree with TRBD1. CDR3 length: 15 residues. From germline, CDR1 is MNHEY and CDR2 SVGEGT. V trimming: 6 bases; J trimming: 0 bases; junction bases outside the gene matches: 4. As DNA, the CDR3 is TGTGCCAGCAGCTATACAGGGGGTAGCAATCAGCCCCAGCATTTT. Residues: CASSYTGGSNQPQHF.